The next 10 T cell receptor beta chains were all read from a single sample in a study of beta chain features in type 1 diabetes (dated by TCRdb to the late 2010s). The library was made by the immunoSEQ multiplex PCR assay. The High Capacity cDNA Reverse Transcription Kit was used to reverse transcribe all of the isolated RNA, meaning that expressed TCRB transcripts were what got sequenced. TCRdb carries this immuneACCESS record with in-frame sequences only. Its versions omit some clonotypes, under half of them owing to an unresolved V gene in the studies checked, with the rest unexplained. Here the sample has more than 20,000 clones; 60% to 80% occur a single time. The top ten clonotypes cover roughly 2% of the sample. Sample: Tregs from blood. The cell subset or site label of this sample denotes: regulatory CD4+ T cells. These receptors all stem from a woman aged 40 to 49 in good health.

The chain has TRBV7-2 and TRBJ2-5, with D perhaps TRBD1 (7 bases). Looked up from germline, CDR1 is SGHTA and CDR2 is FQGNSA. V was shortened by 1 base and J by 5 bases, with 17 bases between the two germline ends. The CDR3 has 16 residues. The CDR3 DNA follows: TGTGCCAGCAGCTTAGGCGGGACAGCCGGGTGGGAGACCCAGTACTTC. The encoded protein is CASSLGGTAGWETQYF.

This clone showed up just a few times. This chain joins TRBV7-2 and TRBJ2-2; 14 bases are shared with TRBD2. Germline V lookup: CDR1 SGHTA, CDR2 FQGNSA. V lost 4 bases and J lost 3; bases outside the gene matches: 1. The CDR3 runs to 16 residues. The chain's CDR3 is CASSWGLAGDTGELFF. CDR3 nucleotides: TGTGCCAGCAGCTGGGGACTAGCGGGGGACACCGGGGAGCTGTTTTTT.

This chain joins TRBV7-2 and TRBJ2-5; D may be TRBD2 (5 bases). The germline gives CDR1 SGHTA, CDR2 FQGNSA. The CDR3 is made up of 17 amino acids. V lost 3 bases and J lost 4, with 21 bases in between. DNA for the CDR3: TGTGCCAGCAGCTTCCACGGTGCGGACTCTTTTATAGAGACCCAGTACTTC. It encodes CASSFHGADSFIETQYF.

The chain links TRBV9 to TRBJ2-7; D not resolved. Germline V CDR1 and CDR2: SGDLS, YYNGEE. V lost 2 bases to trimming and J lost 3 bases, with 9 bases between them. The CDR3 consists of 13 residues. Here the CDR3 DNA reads TGTGCCAGCAGCGTGTCCCTGAGCTACGAGCAGTACTTC. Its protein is CASSVSLSYEQYF.

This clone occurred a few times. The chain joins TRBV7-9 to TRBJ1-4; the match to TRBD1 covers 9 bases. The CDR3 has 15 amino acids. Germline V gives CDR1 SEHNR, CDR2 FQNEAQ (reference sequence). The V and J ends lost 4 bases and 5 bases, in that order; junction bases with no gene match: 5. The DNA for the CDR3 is TGTGCCAGCAGCTATACCGGGACAGGGAATGAAAAACTGTTTTTT. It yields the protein CASSYTGTGNEKLFF. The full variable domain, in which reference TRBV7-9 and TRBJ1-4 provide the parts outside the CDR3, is DTGVSQNPRHKITKRGQNVTFRCDPISEHNRLYWYRQTLGQGPEFLTYFQNEAQLEKSRLLSDRFSAERPKGSFSTLEIQRTEQGDSAMYLCASSYTGTGNEKLFFGSGTQLSVL.

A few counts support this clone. CDR3 amino acids: CASSQSWGGQFF. The CDR3 nucleotides are TGTGCCAGCAGCCAATCATGGGGAGGGCAGTTCTTC. V usage is TRBV16 and J usage is TRBJ2-1; a weak D match, TRBD2 (6 bases). Germline CDR1 is KGHSY and CDR2 is FQNENV. V lost 0 bases and J 12 bases, leaving 9 bases between the germline ends. The CDR3 contains 12 residues. The variable domain in full, completed from reference TRBV16 and TRBJ2-1, reads GEEVAQTPKHLVRGEGQKAKLYCAPIKGHSYVFWYQQVLKNEFKFLISFQNENVFDETGMPKERFSAKCLPNSPCSLEIQATKLEDSAVYFCASSQSWGGQFFGPGTRLTVL.

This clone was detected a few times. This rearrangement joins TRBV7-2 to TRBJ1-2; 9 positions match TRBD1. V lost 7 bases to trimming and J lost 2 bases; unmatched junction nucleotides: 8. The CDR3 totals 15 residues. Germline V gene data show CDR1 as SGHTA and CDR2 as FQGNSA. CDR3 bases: TGTGCCAGCAATGTGGGGACAGGGTGGAACTATGGCTACACCTTC. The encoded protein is CASNVGTGWNYGYTF.

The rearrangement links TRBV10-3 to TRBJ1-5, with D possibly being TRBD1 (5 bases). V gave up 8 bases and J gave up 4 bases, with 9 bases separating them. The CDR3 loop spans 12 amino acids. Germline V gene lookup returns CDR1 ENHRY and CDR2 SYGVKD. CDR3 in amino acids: CAIGGVNQPQHF. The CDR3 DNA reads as TGTGCCATCGGGGGGGTGAATCAGCCCCAGCATTTT.

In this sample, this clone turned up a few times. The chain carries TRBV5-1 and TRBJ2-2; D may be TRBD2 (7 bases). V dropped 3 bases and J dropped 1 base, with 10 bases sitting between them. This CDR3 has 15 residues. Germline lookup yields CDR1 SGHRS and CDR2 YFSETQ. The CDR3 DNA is TGCGCCAGCAGCTGGGGGGGCGTGAACACCGGGGAGCTGTTTTTT. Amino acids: CASSWGGVNTGELFF.

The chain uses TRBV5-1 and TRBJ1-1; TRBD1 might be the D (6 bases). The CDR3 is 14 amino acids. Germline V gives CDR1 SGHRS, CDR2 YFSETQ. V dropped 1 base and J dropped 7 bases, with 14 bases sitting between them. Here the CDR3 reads CASSLFSGGGEAFF. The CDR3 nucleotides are TGCGCCAGCAGCTTGTTCAGCGGGGGCGGTGAAGCTTTCTTT.